The table lists the clone carrying this T cell receptor beta chain with many counts. This specimen belongs to a study of T cells in Graves' hyperthyroidism and ophthalmopathy. Trimming took off 6 bases at V and 1 base at J, with 10 bases between the two ends. CDR1 is MNHNS and CDR2 is SASEGT in the germline V gene. The CDR3 sequence is 13 residues long. Researchers amplified the TCR beta CDR3 regions from RNA transcripts. Initially, a first-round RT-PCR of the TCR CDR3 employed the HTBI primer set. TCRdb re-derived calls from the multiplex PCR reads in MiXCR, one entry per CDR3 protein. The table shows about 560,000 distinct CDR3 sequences, with over 15% occurring only once.

The sequenced sample was blood. The chain employs TRBV6-1 and TRBJ2-7, with D maybe TRBD2 (6 bases). The TCR was taken from a woman younger than 30 with Graves' hyperthyroidism. CDR3 bases: TGTGCCAGCAGCGGGAGCGCTTCCTACGAGCAGTACTTC. This codes for CASSGSASYEQYF.